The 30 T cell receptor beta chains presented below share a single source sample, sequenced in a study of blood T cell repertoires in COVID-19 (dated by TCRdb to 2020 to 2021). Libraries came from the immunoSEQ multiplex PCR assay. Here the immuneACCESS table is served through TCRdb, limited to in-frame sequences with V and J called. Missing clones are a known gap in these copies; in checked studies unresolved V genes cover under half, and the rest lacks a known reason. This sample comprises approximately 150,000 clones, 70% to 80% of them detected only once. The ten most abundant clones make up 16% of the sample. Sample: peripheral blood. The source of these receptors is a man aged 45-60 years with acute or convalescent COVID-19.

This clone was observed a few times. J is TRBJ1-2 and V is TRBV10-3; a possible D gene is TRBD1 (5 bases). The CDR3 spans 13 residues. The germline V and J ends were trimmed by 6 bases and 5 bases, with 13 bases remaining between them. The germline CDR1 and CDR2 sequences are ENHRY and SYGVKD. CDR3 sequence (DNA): TGTGCCATCAGGCAGGGACTAGGGTATGGCTACACCTTC. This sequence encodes CAIRQGLGYGYTF.

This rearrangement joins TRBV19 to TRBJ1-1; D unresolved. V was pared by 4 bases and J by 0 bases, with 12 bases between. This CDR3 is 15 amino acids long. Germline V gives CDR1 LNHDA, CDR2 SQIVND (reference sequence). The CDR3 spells CASSKSPSMNTEAFF. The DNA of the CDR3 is TGTGCCAGTAGTAAATCCCCCAGTATGAACACTGAAGCTTTCTTT.

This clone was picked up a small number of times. Here the CDR3 reads CASSLVPGIAGELFF. The CDR3 coding sequence is TGTGCCAGCAGCTTGGTCCCAGGGATCGCCGGGGAGCTGTTTTTT. The chain combines TRBV5-4 with TRBJ2-2, with D perhaps matching TRBD1 (5 bases). The CDR3 length is 15 residues. Trimming left V 0 bases short and J 6 bases short, with 12 bases between. Germline V gives CDR1 SGHNT, CDR2 YYREEE (reference sequence).

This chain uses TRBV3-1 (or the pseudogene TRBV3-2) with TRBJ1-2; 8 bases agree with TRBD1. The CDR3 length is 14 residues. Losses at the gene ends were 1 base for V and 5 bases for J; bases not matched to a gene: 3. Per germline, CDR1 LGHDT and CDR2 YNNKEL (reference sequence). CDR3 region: CASSQVTGGYGYTF. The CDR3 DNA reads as TGTGCCAGCAGCCAAGTCACAGGGGGTTATGGCTACACCTTC.

CDR3 nucleotides: TGTGCTAGTGGTTTGGTAGTGGGACAGGGGAATACTGAAGCTTTCTTT. Protein product: CASGLVVGQGNTEAFF. The chain employs TRBV12-5 and TRBJ1-1; TRBD1 aligns across 10 bases. CDR1 and CDR2 (germline): LGHNT, FRNRAP. This CDR3 region has 16 residues. V shed 0 bases and J 5 bases; nucleotides not matched to a gene: 6.

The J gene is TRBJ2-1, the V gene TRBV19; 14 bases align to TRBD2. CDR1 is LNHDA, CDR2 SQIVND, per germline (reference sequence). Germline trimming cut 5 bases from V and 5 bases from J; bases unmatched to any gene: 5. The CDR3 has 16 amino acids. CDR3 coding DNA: TGTGCCAGTAGTCGCCGACTAGCGGGGGGGCACAATGAGCAGTTCTTC. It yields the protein CASSRRLAGGHNEQFF.

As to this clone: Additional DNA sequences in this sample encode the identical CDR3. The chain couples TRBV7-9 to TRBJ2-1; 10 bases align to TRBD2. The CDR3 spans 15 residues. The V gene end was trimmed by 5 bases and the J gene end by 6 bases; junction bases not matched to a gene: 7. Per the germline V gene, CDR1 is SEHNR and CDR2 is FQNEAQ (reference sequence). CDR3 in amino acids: CASSPSGGASNEQFF. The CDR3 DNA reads TGTGCCAGCAGCCCGAGCGGGGGGGCCTCCAATGAGCAGTTCTTC. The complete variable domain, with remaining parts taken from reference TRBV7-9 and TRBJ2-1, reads DTGVSQNPRHKITKRGQNVTFRCDPISEHNRLYWYRQTLGQGPEFLTYFQNEAQLEKSRLLSDRFSAERPKGSFSTLEIQRTEQGDSAMYLCASSPSGGASNEQFFGPGTRLTVL.

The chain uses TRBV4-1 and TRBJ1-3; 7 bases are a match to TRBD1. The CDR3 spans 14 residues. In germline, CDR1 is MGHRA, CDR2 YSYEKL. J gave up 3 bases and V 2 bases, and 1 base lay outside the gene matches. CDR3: CASSQSGGGNTIYF. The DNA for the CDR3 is TGCGCCAGCAGCCAATCAGGGGGTGGAAACACCATATATTTT.

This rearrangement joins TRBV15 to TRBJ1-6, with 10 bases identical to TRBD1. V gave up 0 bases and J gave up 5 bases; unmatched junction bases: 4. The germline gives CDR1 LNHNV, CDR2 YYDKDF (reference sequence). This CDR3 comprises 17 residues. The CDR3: CATSREYGTGDNSPLHF. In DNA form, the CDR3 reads TGTGCCACCAGCAGAGAGTATGGGACAGGGGATAATTCACCCCTCCACTTT.

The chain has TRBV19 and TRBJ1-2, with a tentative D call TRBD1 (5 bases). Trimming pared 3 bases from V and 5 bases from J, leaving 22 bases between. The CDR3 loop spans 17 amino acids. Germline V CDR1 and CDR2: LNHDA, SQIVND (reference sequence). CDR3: CASSMDLTGRYLYGYTF. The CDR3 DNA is TGTGCCAGTAGTATGGATTTAACAGGACGGTACCTATATGGCTACACCTTC. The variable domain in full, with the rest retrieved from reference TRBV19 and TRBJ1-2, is DGGITQSPKYLFRKEGQNVTLSCEQNLNHDAMYWYRQDPGQGLRLIYYSQIVNDFQKGDIAEGYSVSREKKESFPLTVTSAQKNPTAFYLCASSMDLTGRYLYGYTFGSGTRLTVV.

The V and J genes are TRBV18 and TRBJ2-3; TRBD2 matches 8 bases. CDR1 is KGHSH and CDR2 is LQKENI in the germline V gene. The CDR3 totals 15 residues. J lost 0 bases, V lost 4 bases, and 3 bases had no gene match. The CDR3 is CASSRSGGSTDTQYF. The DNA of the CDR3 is TGTGCCAGCTCACGAAGCGGGGGTAGCACAGATACGCAGTATTTT.

CDR3 protein: CASSPRPGQGWGYTF. The CDR3 bases are TGTGCCAGTAGTCCCCGTCCGGGACAGGGTTGGGGCTACACCTTC. The V gene is TRBV19, the J gene TRBJ1-2, with 9 bases identical to TRBD1. The CDR3 extends over 15 amino acids. The J segment lost 8 bases and the V segment lost 5 bases, leaving 12 bases of the junction unmatched. Germline V gives CDR1 LNHDA, CDR2 SQIVND (reference sequence).

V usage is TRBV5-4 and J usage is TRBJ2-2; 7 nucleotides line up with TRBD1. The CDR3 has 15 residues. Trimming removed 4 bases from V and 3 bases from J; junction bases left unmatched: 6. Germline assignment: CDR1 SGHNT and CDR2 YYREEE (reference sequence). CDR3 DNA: TGTGCCAGCAGCCTGGGACAGAGCTACACCGGGGAGCTGTTTTTT. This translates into CASSLGQSYTGELFF.

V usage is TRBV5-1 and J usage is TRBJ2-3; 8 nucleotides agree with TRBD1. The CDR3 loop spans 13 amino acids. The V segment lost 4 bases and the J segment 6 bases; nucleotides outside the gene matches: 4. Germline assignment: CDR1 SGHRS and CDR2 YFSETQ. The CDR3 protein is CASSMRQGDTQYF. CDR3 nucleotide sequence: TGCGCCAGCAGCATGCGACAGGGGGATACGCAGTATTTT.

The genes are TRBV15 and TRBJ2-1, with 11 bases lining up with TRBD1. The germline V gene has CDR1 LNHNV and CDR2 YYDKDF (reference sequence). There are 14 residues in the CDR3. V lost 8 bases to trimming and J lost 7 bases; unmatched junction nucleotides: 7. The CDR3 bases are TGTGCCACCTTAGGACAGGGGGCATCAAATGAGCAGTTCTTC. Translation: CATLGQGASNEQFF.

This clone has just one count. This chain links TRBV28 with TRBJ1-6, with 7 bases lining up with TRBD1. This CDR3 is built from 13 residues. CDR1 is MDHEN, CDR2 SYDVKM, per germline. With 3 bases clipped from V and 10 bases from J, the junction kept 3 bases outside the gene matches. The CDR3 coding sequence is TGTGCCAGCAGTTTCCAGGGGGACTCACCCCTCCACTTT. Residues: CASSFQGDSPLHF.

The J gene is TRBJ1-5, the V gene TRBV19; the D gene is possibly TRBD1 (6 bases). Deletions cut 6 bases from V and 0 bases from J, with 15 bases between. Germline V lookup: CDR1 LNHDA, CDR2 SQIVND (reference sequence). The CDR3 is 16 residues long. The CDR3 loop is CASRSGGGGSNQPQHF. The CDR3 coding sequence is TGTGCCAGTAGGAGCGGAGGGGGGGGTAGCAATCAGCCCCAGCATTTT. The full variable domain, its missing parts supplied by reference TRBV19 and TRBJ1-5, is DGGITQSPKYLFRKEGQNVTLSCEQNLNHDAMYWYRQDPGQGLRLIYYSQIVNDFQKGDIAEGYSVSREKKESFPLTVTSAQKNPTAFYLCASRSGGGGSNQPQHFGDGTRLSIL.

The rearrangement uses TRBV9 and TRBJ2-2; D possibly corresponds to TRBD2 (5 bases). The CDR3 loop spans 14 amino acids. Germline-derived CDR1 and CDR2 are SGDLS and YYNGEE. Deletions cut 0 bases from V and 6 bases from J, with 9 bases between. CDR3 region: CASSVAVGAGELFF. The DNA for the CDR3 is TGTGCCAGCAGCGTAGCGGTCGGGGCCGGGGAGCTGTTTTTT.

CDR3 sequence (DNA): TGCGCCAGCAGCTATAGCGGGGGGATCGAGACCCAGTACTTC. Translation gives CASSYSGGIETQYF. The chain couples TRBV5-1 to TRBJ2-5; 10 nucleotides line up with TRBD2. V trimming: 3 bases; J trimming: 5 bases; junction bases outside the gene matches: 4. This CDR3 spans 14 amino acids. The germline V gene has CDR1 SGHRS and CDR2 YFSETQ.

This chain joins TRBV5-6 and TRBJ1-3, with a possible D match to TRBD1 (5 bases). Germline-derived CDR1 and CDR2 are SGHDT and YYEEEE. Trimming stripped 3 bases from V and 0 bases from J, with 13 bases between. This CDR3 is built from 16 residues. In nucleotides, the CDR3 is TGTGCCAGCAGCTCGCGGAGGGGCTTCTCTGGAAACACCATATATTTT. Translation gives CASSSRRGFSGNTIYF. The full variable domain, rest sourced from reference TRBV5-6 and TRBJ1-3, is DAGVTQSPTHLIKTRGQQVTLRCSPKSGHDTVSWYQQALGQGPQFIFQYYEEEERQRGNFPDRFSGHQFPNYSSELNVNALLLGDSALYLCASSSRRGFSGNTIYFGEGSWLTVV.

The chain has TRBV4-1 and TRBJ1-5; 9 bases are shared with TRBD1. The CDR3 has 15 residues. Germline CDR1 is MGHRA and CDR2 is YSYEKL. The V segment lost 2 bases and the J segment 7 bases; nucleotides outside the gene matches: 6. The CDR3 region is CASSQNDRGLQPQHF. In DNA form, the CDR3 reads TGCGCCAGCAGCCAAAATGACAGGGGGTTACAGCCCCAGCATTTT.

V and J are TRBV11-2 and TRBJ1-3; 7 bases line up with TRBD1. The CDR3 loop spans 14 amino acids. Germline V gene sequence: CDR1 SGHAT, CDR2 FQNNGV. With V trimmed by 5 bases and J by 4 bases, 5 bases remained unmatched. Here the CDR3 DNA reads TGTGCCAGCAGCCAACCAGGGGGGGGAAACACCATATATTTT. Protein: CASSQPGGGNTIYF.

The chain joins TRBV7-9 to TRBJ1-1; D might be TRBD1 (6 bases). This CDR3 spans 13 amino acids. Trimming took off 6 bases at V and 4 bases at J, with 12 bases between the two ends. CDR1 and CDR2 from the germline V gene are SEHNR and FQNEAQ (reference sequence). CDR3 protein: CASSAPRGTEAFF. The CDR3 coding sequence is TGTGCCAGCAGTGCACCCAGGGGCACTGAAGCTTTCTTT.

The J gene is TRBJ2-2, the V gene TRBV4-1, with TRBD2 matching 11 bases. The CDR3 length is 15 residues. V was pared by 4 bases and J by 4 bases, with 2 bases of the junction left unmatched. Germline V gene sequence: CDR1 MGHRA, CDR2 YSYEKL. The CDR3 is CASSLLAGVTGELFF. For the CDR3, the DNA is TGCGCCAGCAGCCTACTAGCGGGGGTCACCGGGGAGCTGTTTTTT.

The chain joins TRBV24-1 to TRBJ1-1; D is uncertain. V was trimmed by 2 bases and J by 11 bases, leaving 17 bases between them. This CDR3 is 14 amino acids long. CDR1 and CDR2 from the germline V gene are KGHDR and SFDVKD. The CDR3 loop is CATSDSRTASRAFF. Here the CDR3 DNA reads TGTGCCACCAGTGATTCCAGGACTGCCAGCCGGGCTTTCTTT.

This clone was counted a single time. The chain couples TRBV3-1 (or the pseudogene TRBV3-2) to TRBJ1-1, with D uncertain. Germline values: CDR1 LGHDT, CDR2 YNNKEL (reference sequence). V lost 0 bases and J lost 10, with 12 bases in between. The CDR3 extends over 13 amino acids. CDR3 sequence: CASSQDLVSIAFF. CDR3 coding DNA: TGTGCCAGCAGCCAAGATCTGGTCTCTATAGCTTTCTTT.

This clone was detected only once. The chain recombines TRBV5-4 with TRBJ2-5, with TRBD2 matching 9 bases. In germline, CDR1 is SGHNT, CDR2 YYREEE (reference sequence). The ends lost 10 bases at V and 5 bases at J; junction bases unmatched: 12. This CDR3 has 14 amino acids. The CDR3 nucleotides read TGTGCCTGCCATTGGGCGGGGGGGGAGGAGACCCAGTACTTC. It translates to CACHWAGGEETQYF.

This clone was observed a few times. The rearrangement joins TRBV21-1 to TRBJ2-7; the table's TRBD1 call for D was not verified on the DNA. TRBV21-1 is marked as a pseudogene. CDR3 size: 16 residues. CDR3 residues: CASSGRSGDLGYEQYF. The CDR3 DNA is TGTGCCAGCAGCGGACGGTCAGGGGATCTTGGGTACGAGCAGTACTTC.

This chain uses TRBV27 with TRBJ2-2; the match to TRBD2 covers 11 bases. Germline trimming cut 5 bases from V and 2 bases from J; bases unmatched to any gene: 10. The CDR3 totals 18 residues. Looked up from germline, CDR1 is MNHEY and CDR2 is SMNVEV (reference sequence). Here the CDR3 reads CASSLTLGLAANTGELFF. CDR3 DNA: TGTGCCAGCAGTCTGACCTTGGGACTAGCGGCCAACACCGGGGAGCTGTTTTTT.

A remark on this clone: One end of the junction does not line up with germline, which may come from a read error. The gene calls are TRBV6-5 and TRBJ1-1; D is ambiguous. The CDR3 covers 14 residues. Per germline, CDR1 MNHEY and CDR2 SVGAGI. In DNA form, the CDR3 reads TGTGCCAGCAGTTACTCGAACCAAAACAATGAAGCTTTCTTT. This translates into CASSYSNQNNEAFF.